One sample yielded the 30 T cell receptor beta chains listed below, sequenced in a study of blood T cell repertoires in COVID-19. Method: immunoSEQ multiplex PCR; TCRdb's copy keeps in-frame clones and lacks some. The sample comprises 50,000 to 65,000 clones, approximately 80% of which are singletons, and 6.4% rests with the top ten. Source material: peripheral blood. These receptors were collected from a woman in her forties or fifties with active or convalescent COVID-19.

The CDR3 coding sequence is TGTGCCAGCAGTTTGGGGACAGGGAAGATCAATGAAAAACTGTTTTTT. Translating it yields CASSLGTGKINEKLFF. The J gene is TRBJ1-4, the V gene TRBV7-8; TRBD1 matches at 9 bases. With 6 bases clipped from V and 5 bases from J, the junction kept 10 bases outside the gene matches. The CDR3 extends over 16 amino acids. Germline CDR1 reads SGHVS; CDR2 reads FQNEAQ.

This clone was seen only once. The chain combines TRBV29-1 with TRBJ1-5; D unresolved. Looked up from germline, CDR1 is SQVTM and CDR2 is ANQGSEA. The germline V and J ends were trimmed by 2 bases and 4 bases, with 9 bases remaining between them. CDR3 length: 13 residues. The CDR3 here is CSVETGLNQPQHF. DNA for the CDR3: TGCAGCGTTGAAACCGGGTTGAATCAGCCCCAGCATTTT.

The chain links TRBV24-1 to TRBJ2-1; 10 bases fit TRBD2. Unmatched junction bases numbered 22, after V lost 4 bases and J lost 8 bases. The CDR3 covers 20 residues. Germline-derived CDR1 and CDR2 are KGHDR and SFDVKD. CDR3 sequence reads: CATSDPLGGVASGSYDEQFF. CDR3 sequence (DNA): TGTGCCACCAGTGACCCACTCGGCGGGGTGGCTAGCGGGAGTTATGATGAGCAGTTCTTC.

The gene calls are TRBV6-1 and TRBJ2-7, with 13 bases fitting TRBD2. The germline V gene has CDR1 MNHNS and CDR2 SASEGT. The CDR3 sequence is 15 residues long. J lost 4 bases, V lost 4 bases, and 4 bases had no gene match. DNA of the CDR3: TGTGCCAGCAGTGGAGCACTAGCGGGAGGGTACGAGCAGTACTTC. It is translated as CASSGALAGGYEQYF.

The V gene is TRBV5-5, the J gene TRBJ2-3; D ambiguous. Looked up from germline, CDR1 is SGHKS and CDR2 is YYEKEE (reference sequence). The CDR3 is made up of 13 amino acids. V lost 2 bases and J lost 1, with 5 bases in between. The CDR3: CASSFRGTDTQYF. The CDR3, as DNA: TGTGCCAGCAGCTTTCGGGGCACAGATACGCAGTATTTT.

The chain is built from TRBV5-4 and TRBJ2-1, with 9 bases fitting TRBD2. Trimming removed 3 bases from V and 6 bases from J; junction bases left unmatched: 13. The V gene's germline CDR1 is SGHNT and CDR2 YYREEE (reference sequence). The CDR3 loop spans 17 amino acids. The CDR3 is CASSSGRRLAATNEQFF. CDR3 nucleotides: TGTGCCAGCAGCTCCGGCAGGCGACTAGCGGCCACCAATGAGCAGTTCTTC.

V gene TRBV6-4 combines with J gene TRBJ2-1; a possible D gene is TRBD2 (6 bases). Germline CDR1 and CDR2: MRHNA and SNTAGT. The V gene lost 2 bases and the J gene lost 8 bases, with 10 bases spanning the gap. The CDR3 loop spans 13 amino acids. The CDR3 nucleotides are TGTGCCAGCAGTGACCGTCCGGGGGATGAGCAGTTCTTC. This translates into CASSDRPGDEQFF.

The chain links TRBV19 to TRBJ2-2; 13 positions match TRBD2. The CDR3 length is 18 residues. The germline CDR1 and CDR2 sequences are LNHDA and SQIVND (reference sequence). Germline trimming cut 5 bases from V and 5 bases from J; bases unmatched to any gene: 11. The CDR3 DNA reads as TGTGCCAGTAGTCCTCGGACTAGCGGGGGTCGACGGACCGGGGAGCTGTTTTTT. Translation: CASSPRTSGGRRTGELFF.

In this sample, this clone turned up a few times. This chain connects TRBV24-1 to TRBJ1-2; 10 nucleotides agree with TRBD1. This CDR3 is built from 15 residues. CDR1 and CDR2 from the germline V gene are KGHDR and SFDVKD. V was pared by 5 bases and J by 5 bases, with 7 bases of the junction left unmatched. This chain's CDR3 is CATSGRDRGPYGYTF. CDR3 nucleotides: TGTGCCACCAGTGGCCGGGACAGGGGTCCTTATGGCTACACCTTC.

The J gene is TRBJ1-3, the V gene TRBV7-2; D not certain. V lost 6 bases and J 4 bases, leaving 10 bases between the germline ends. The CDR3 is made up of 13 amino acids. Germline CDR1 reads SGHTA; CDR2 reads FQGNSA. CDR3 sequence (DNA): TGTGCCAGCAGTACCGGCGGGGGAAACACCATATATTTT. Encoded protein: CASSTGGGNTIYF.

The chain has TRBV2 and TRBJ1-1, with a weak D call TRBD1 (6 bases). The CDR3 has 14 residues. The germline V gene has CDR1 SNHLY and CDR2 FYNNEI. Trimming shortened V by 6 bases and J by 5 bases, and 16 bases separated the two germline ends. This CDR3 is CASRGVRGRTEAFF. CDR3 DNA sequence: TGTGCCAGCAGAGGTGTCAGGGGAAGAACTGAAGCTTTCTTT.

The chain joins TRBV4-1 to TRBJ2-1; maybe TRBD2 (6 bases). Germline values: CDR1 MGHRA, CDR2 YSYEKL. The V gene lost 2 bases and the J gene lost 5 bases, with 16 bases spanning the gap. The CDR3 length is 16 residues. The CDR3 nucleotides are TGCGCCAGCAGCCAATATGTGGGACTTTGGGACAATGAGCAGTTCTTC. Protein product: CASSQYVGLWDNEQFF.

The CDR3 protein is CASSLGTTGVNYGYTF. CDR3 DNA sequence: TGTGCCAGCAGCTTAGGGACGACAGGGGTTAACTATGGCTACACCTTC. The rearrangement joins TRBV11-2 to TRBJ1-2, with TRBD1 identical over 8 bases. J was trimmed by 1 base and V by 1 base; bases with no gene match: 5. CDR3 length equals 16 residues. The germline V gene has CDR1 SGHAT and CDR2 FQNNGV.

This rearrangement joins TRBV6-6 to TRBJ1-2, with TRBD1 matching over 9 bases. The germline V gene encodes CDR1 MNHNY and CDR2 SVGAGI (reference sequence). V lost 5 bases and J lost 5; bases outside the gene matches: 9. The CDR3 is made up of 15 amino acids. The CDR3 protein is CASSPTGGIGYGYTF. As DNA, the CDR3 is TGTGCCAGCAGTCCGACAGGGGGGATCGGATATGGCTACACCTTC.

The chain joins TRBV30 to TRBJ1-5; possible D gene TRBD1, 5 bases. Germline V gene lookup returns CDR1 GTSNPN and CDR2 SVGIG (reference sequence). Between the trimmed V and J ends, which lost 0 bases and 0 bases, there was a span of 9 bases. The CDR3 extends over 15 amino acids. CDR3 coding DNA: TGTGCCTGGAGTGTGGGGGGAAATAGCAATCAGCCCCAGCATTTT. Encoded protein: CAWSVGGNSNQPQHF.

V and J are TRBV7-2 and TRBJ2-1; D is ambiguous. Trimming stripped 3 bases from V and 5 bases from J, with 14 bases between. The length of the CDR3 is 15 residues. Germline V gene sequence: CDR1 SGHTA, CDR2 FQGNSA. The CDR3 is CASSLSNPIHNEQFF. CDR3 in DNA: TGTGCCAGCAGCTTGAGTAATCCGATCCACAATGAGCAGTTCTTC.

This clone was found a few times. Other nucleotide sequences in the sample specify the same CDR3. This sequence joins TRBV6-2 or TRBV6-3 and TRBJ1-2; D is ambiguous. Germline assignment: CDR1 MNHEY and CDR2 SVGEGT. CDR3 length: 14 residues. Deletions cut 2 bases from V and 4 bases from J, with 11 bases between. The CDR3 DNA follows: TGTGCCAGCAGTTACCCAGGAAAACTCTATGGCTACACCTTC. Residues: CASSYPGKLYGYTF.

In this sample, this clone turned up a few times. V usage is TRBV19 and J usage is TRBJ1-3, with D perhaps matching TRBD1 (6 bases). V was cut by 3 bases and J by 0 bases, with 12 bases left in between. The CDR3 consists of 16 residues. The germline V gene encodes CDR1 LNHDA and CDR2 SQIVND (reference sequence). The CDR3 region is CASSIGGRGSGNTIYF. CDR3 sequence (DNA): TGTGCCAGTAGTATTGGGGGCAGGGGCTCTGGAAACACCATATATTTT.

This clone appeared a single time. The chain couples TRBV6-6 to TRBJ2-2; the D gene is possibly TRBD2 (6 bases). The V end was cut by 7 bases, the J end by 4 bases, with 13 bases between. Germline V CDR1 and CDR2: MNHNY, SVGAGI (reference sequence). There are 14 residues in the CDR3. The CDR3, as DNA: TGTGCCAGCACCCTGGGAGGCGGCACCGGGGAGCTGTTTTTT. This translates into CASTLGGGTGELFF.

This chain links TRBV18 with TRBJ1-1, with 9 positions matching TRBD1. V lost 6 bases, J lost 2 bases, and 7 bases stayed unmatched. Germline V gives CDR1 KGHSH, CDR2 LQKENI. The CDR3 contains 15 residues. CDR3 coding DNA: TGTGCCAGCTCGGAGGGACAGGGAAGTAACACTGAAGCTTTCTTT. Translating gives CASSEGQGSNTEAFF. The full variable domain, with the rest looked up from reference TRBV18 and TRBJ1-1, is NAGVMQNPRHLVRRRGQEARLRCSPMKGHSHVYWYRQLPEEGLKFMVYLQKENIIDESGMPKERFSAEFPKEGPSILRIQQVVRGDSAAYFCASSEGQGSNTEAFFGQGTRLTVV.

The chain carries TRBV18 and TRBJ1-3, with TRBD1 matching over 9 bases. In germline, CDR1 is KGHSH, CDR2 LQKENI. There are 16 residues in the CDR3. After removal of 3 bases from V and 4 bases from J, the junction contained 7 bases not matched to a gene. The CDR3 region is CASSPLQGAEGNTIYF. CDR3 in DNA: TGTGCCAGCTCACCGCTACAGGGGGCAGAGGGAAACACCATATATTTT.

J is TRBJ2-5 and V is TRBV5-1, with a possible D match to TRBD2 (6 bases). Germline-derived CDR1 and CDR2 are SGHRS and YFSETQ. The CDR3 length is 17 residues. Trimming took 0 bases from V and 2 from J, leaving 17 bases between them. The CDR3 region is CASSLGVGGNRQETQYF. The DNA for the CDR3 is TGCGCCAGCAGCTTGGGCGTAGGCGGGAATAGGCAAGAGACCCAGTACTTC.

This clone turned up a few times. V is TRBV6-5 and J is TRBJ1-2, with 9 bases aligning to TRBD1. V gave up 6 bases and J gave up 4 bases; unmatched junction bases: 6. Germline CDR1 MNHEY, CDR2 SVGAGI. This CDR3 spans 14 amino acids. DNA for the CDR3: TGTGCCAGCAGGTCTACAGGGGGCAGCTATGGCTACACCTTC. This sequence encodes CASRSTGGSYGYTF.

V and J are TRBV28 and TRBJ1-2; the D is unclear. CDR1 MDHEN and CDR2 SYDVKM come from the germline V gene. This CDR3 contains 13 residues. Trimming took off 6 bases at V and 2 bases at J, with 10 bases between the two ends. The CDR3 DNA reads as TGTGCCAGCAGGTCGGGTCCCAACTATGGCTACACCTTC. This gives the protein CASRSGPNYGYTF.

This clone appeared a single time. The chain employs TRBV4-3 and TRBJ1-1, with D perhaps matching TRBD1 (5 bases). Germline loops: CDR1 LGHNA, CDR2 YSLEER. V was clipped by 0 bases and J by 4 bases, with 15 bases between them. The CDR3 length is 16 residues. CDR3 nucleotide sequence: TGCGCCAGCAGCCAAGATTCTTATGGGGGAGGCACTGAAGCTTTCTTT. Its protein is CASSQDSYGGGTEAFF.

This clone has more than one count but fewer than ten. J is TRBJ2-3 and V is TRBV28; D is unresolved. This CDR3 has 15 amino acids. The germline CDR1 and CDR2 sequences are MDHEN and SYDVKM. V was trimmed by 5 bases and J by 2 bases, leaving 14 bases between them. The chain's CDR3 is CASSPPAELTDTQYF. The CDR3 bases are TGTGCCAGCAGTCCCCCGGCGGAGCTCACAGATACGCAGTATTTT.

This clone was picked up a small number of times. The chain has TRBV7-9 and TRBJ2-2; D is unclear. Germline V gene sequence: CDR1 SEHNR, CDR2 FQNEAQ (reference sequence). The CDR3 length is 14 residues. V gave up 1 base and J gave up 4 bases, with 7 bases separating them. The CDR3 DNA follows: TGTGCCAGCAGCTTAGTTGCCGGCACCGGGGAGCTGTTTTTT. The encoded protein is CASSLVAGTGELFF.

V and J are TRBV19 and TRBJ1-2; 8 bases map to TRBD1. J gave up 0 bases and V 8 bases, and 5 bases lay outside the gene matches. CDR3 length equals 14 residues. Per germline, CDR1 LNHDA and CDR2 SQIVND (reference sequence). CDR3 region: CASRQGAANYGYTF. CDR3 sequence (DNA): TGTGCCAGTCGTCAGGGGGCAGCTAACTATGGCTACACCTTC.

This chain joins TRBV29-1 and TRBJ1-2; weak D call: TRBD1 (6 bases). Trimming removed 3 bases from V and 1 base from J, with 12 bases in between. The CDR3 contains 14 residues. The germline V gene has CDR1 SQVTM and CDR2 ANQGSEA. As DNA, the CDR3 is TGCAGCGTTGAGGTTGAAGGGGGTAACTATGGCTACACCTTC. This gives the protein CSVEVEGGNYGYTF. The entire variable domain, with the rest obtained from reference TRBV29-1 and TRBJ1-2, is as follows: SAVISQKPSRDICQRGTSLTIQCQVDSQVTMMFWYRQQPGQSLTLIATANQGSEATYESGFVIDKFPISRPNLTFSTLTVSNMSPEDSSIYLCSVEVEGGNYGYTFGSGTRLTVV.

The chain joins TRBV7-2 to TRBJ2-2, with D tentatively TRBD1 (5 bases). CDR3 length equals 15 residues. Germline CDR1 SGHTA, CDR2 FQGNSA. V was shortened by 1 base and J by 0 bases, with 6 bases between the two germline ends. The CDR3 here is CASSLGQPNTGELFF. Here the CDR3 DNA reads TGTGCCAGCAGCTTAGGACAGCCGAACACCGGGGAGCTGTTTTTT.